Shown below are 20 T cell receptor beta chains from a single sample sequenced in a study of T cells in Graves' hyperthyroidism and ophthalmopathy. The investigators amplified TCR beta CDR3 regions from RNA transcripts. The TCR CDR3 was amplified in a first-round RT-PCR using the HTBI primer set. Using its own MiXCR run on the multiplex PCR reads, TCRdb lists one record per CDR3 protein. This table holds a few hundred thousand distinct CDR3 sequences, around a quarter found once. The sample was blood. The receptor set was obtained from a man aged 50-59 years with Graves' hyperthyroidism.

Ten or more counts support this clonotype. This rearrangement joins TRBV28 to TRBJ2-3; 7 positions agree with TRBD2. The V gene end was trimmed by 5 bases and the J gene end by 4 bases; junction bases not matched to a gene: 6. The CDR3 length is 14 residues. Looked up from germline, CDR1 is MDHEN and CDR2 is SYDVKM. The CDR3 protein is CASSHREVPDTQYF. The CDR3 DNA sequence: TGTGCCAGCAGTCATCGGGAGGTCCCAGATACGCAGTATTTT.

The V gene is TRBV29-1, the J gene TRBJ2-7; D is unclear. V dropped 4 bases and J dropped 4 bases, with 8 bases sitting between them. Germline V gives CDR1 SQVTM, CDR2 ANQGSEA. The CDR3 covers 11 residues. The CDR3, as DNA: TGCAGCGTTGGGTTCGGGTACGAGCAGTACTTC. This codes for CSVGFGYEQYF.

This clonotype appeared a few times. The chain carries TRBV10-3 and TRBJ2-1, with 9 nucleotides matching TRBD2. Per germline, CDR1 ENHRY and CDR2 SYGVKD. There are 13 residues in the CDR3. V dropped 4 bases and J dropped 9; count of bases not matched to a gene: 4. CDR3 coding DNA: TGTGCCATCAGTGCGAGTAGCGGGAGTGAGCAGTTCTTC. This encodes CAISASSGSEQFF.

The genes are TRBV27 and TRBJ1-1; D gene unclear. Deletions cut 5 bases from V and 5 bases from J, with 18 bases between. This CDR3 is built from 15 residues. Germline V gives CDR1 MNHEY, CDR2 SMNVEV (reference sequence). The CDR3 DNA reads as TGTGCCAGCAGTCTAGGTGGTTGGGGTCAGACTGAAGCTTTCTTT. This gives the protein CASSLGGWGQTEAFF.

This clonotype has just a few counts. The genes are TRBV6-4 and TRBJ1-2, with TRBD1 matching 8 bases. Germline loops: CDR1 MRHNA, CDR2 SNTAGT. V lost 2 bases, J lost 8 bases, and 7 bases stayed unmatched. The CDR3 extends over 14 amino acids. CDR3 sequence reads: CASSDGQGAGGYTF. In DNA form, the CDR3 reads TGTGCCAGCAGTGACGGCCAGGGGGCTGGCGGCTACACCTTC.

V and J are TRBV13 and TRBJ2-7, with TRBD2 matching 9 bases. The germline V gene has CDR1 PRHDT and CDR2 FYEKMQ (reference sequence). Losses at the gene ends were 1 base for V and 5 bases for J; bases not matched to a gene: 6. This CDR3 is built from 15 residues. The CDR3 DNA reads TGTGCCAGCAGCTTAGTGCGGGAGGGGTCGGACGAGCAGTACTTC. Protein sequence: CASSLVREGSDEQYF.

The sample holds many counts of this clonotype. The rearrangement joins TRBV9 to TRBJ2-1; maybe TRBD2 (5 bases). CDR3 size: 15 residues. V was clipped by 0 bases and J by 4 bases, with 11 bases between them. Germline V gene lookup returns CDR1 SGDLS and CDR2 YYNGEE. The CDR3: CASSVGDSAYNEQFF. The CDR3 nucleotides are TGTGCCAGCAGCGTAGGGGATAGCGCGTACAATGAGCAGTTCTTC. The variable domain in full, completed from reference TRBV9 and TRBJ2-1, reads DSGVTQTPKHLITATGQRVTLRCSPRSGDLSVYWYQQSLDQGLQFLIQYYNGEERAKGNILERFSAQQFPDLHSELNLSSLELGDSALYFCASSVGDSAYNEQFFGPGTRLTVL.

This clonotype was recorded a few times. CDR3 amino acids: CASSPQNTGELFF. The CDR3, as DNA: TGTGCCAGCTCACCACAGAACACCGGGGAGCTGTTTTTT. The V gene is TRBV18, the J gene TRBJ2-2; no firm D call. Germline CDR1 KGHSH, CDR2 LQKENI. This CDR3 has 13 amino acids. Deletions cut 1 base from V and 1 base from J, with 1 base between.

This clonotype was counted many times. The chain combines TRBV28 with TRBJ1-1, with D possibly matching TRBD1 (5 bases). V shed 6 bases and J shed 0 bases, with 14 bases lying between them. This CDR3 is built from 15 residues. CDR1 and CDR2 (germline): MDHEN, SYDVKM. CDR3 nucleotide sequence: TGTGCCAGCAGGACCGGGGGGGGGTTGAACACTGAAGCTTTCTTT. Amino acid sequence: CASRTGGGLNTEAFF. Together with reference TRBV28 and TRBJ1-1, the CDR3 gives the full variable domain: DVKVTQSSRYLVKRTGEKVFLECVQDMDHENMFWYRQDPGLGLRLIYFSYDVKMKEKGDIPEGYSVSREKKERFSLILESASTNQTSMYLCASRTGGGLNTEAFFGQGTRLTVV.

This clonotype was counted only a few times. V is TRBV5-1 and J is TRBJ1-6; D is unresolved. V lost 4 bases, J lost 5 bases, and 7 bases lay in between. The CDR3 runs 13 residues. Germline loops: CDR1 SGHRS, CDR2 YFSETQ. CDR3 region: CASSAGDNSPLHF. The DNA for the CDR3 is TGCGCCAGCAGCGCGGGAGATAATTCACCCCTCCACTTT.

The gene calls are TRBV20-1 and TRBJ2-1; D gene uncertain. Germline CDR1 DFQATT, CDR2 SNEGSKA (reference sequence). V was cut by 1 base and J by 5 bases, with 15 bases left in between. The CDR3 loop spans 15 amino acids. Here the CDR3 DNA reads TGCAGTGCTAGAGGCCCTCATCAGACTGACAATGAGCAGTTCTTC. Translation gives CSARGPHQTDNEQFF.

The chain uses TRBV11-3 and TRBJ2-7; D call uncertain. The germline V gene encodes CDR1 SGHNT and CDR2 YENEEA. This CDR3 spans 14 amino acids. Trimming shortened V by 5 bases and J by 5 bases, and 16 bases separated the two germline ends. The CDR3 bases are TGTGCCAGCAGCCCCCGTCAAGGGCCGGACGAGCAGTACTTC. Translating it yields CASSPRQGPDEQYF.

This clonotype was observed many times. J is TRBJ2-3 and V is TRBV5-1; a weak D match, TRBD2 (6 bases). Germline V gives CDR1 SGHRS, CDR2 YFSETQ. The CDR3 is 14 amino acids. V dropped 2 bases and J dropped 4 bases, with 11 bases sitting between them. CDR3 loop: CASSFRREADTQYF. The DNA for the CDR3 is TGCGCCAGCAGCTTTAGGAGGGAGGCAGATACGCAGTATTTT. Filled out from reference TRBV5-1 and TRBJ2-3, the complete variable domain reads KAGVTQTPRYLIKTRGQQVTLSCSPISGHRSVSWYQQTPGQGLQFLFEYFSETQRNKGNFPGRFSGRQFSNSRSEMNVSTLELGDSALYLCASSFRREADTQYFGPGTRLTVL.

About this clonotype: A read error is possible here, since a much larger clone lies one base away. This rearrangement joins TRBV20-1 to TRBJ2-3, with a tentative D call TRBD2 (6 bases). V was shortened by 5 bases and J by 4 bases, with 13 bases between the two germline ends. This CDR3 comprises 13 residues. Germline loops: CDR1 DFQATT, CDR2 SNEGSKA (reference sequence). CDR3 loop: CSAGRPSADTQYF. The CDR3 DNA follows: TGCAGTGCTGGGAGGCCCAGCGCAGATACGCAGTATTTT.

This clonotype was seen a few times. In DNA, the CDR3 is TGTGCCAGCAGCTTAACGGCAACCAAGCAGTTCTTC. This codes for CASSLTATKQFF. The chain uses TRBV7-3 and TRBJ2-1; D not certain. The length of the CDR3 is 12 residues. The ends were cut back, 0 bases at V and 11 bases at J, with 8 bases in the middle. Germline CDR1 and CDR2: SGHTA and FQGTGA.

This clonotype showed up just a few times. The chain combines TRBV11-2 with TRBJ2-7; D might be TRBD1 (5 bases). The CDR3 consists of 14 residues. V was cut by 5 bases and J by 3 bases, with 14 bases left in between. From germline, CDR1 is SGHAT and CDR2 FQNNGV. The CDR3 coding sequence is TGTGCCAGCAGCCCTCGGACACCCCTCTACGAGCAGTACTTC. This codes for CASSPRTPLYEQYF.

There are a few counts of this clonotype. CDR3 in DNA: TGTGCCAGCAGTACTGACGACAGGGGGGTGGACAATCAGCCCCAGCATTTT. Protein: CASSTDDRGVDNQPQHF. The chain carries TRBV28 and TRBJ1-5, with 9 nucleotides matching TRBD1. This CDR3 has 17 amino acids. Germline V gene sequence: CDR1 MDHEN, CDR2 SYDVKM. V was pared by 5 bases and J by 3 bases, with 11 bases of the junction left unmatched.

The chain joins TRBV20-1 to TRBJ1-1, with 7 bases that match TRBD1. The germline V gene encodes CDR1 DFQATT and CDR2 SNEGSKA (reference sequence). The CDR3 extends over 12 amino acids. V was clipped by 5 bases and J by 6 bases; unmatched bases: 6. The CDR3 nucleotides read TGCAGTGCTCTACAGGGGCGGGCTGAAGCTTTCTTT. This sequence encodes CSALQGRAEAFF.

This clonotype was seen only a few times. The V gene is TRBV4-2, the J gene TRBJ2-7, with 10 bases lining up with TRBD2. The ends lost 1 base at V and 5 bases at J; junction bases unmatched: 5. This CDR3 is 15 amino acids long. CDR1 and CDR2 (germline): LGHNA, YNFKEQ. The CDR3 DNA follows: TGTGCCAGCAGCCAAGTAACTAGCGGGATCCACGAGCAGTACTTC. Translation: CASSQVTSGIHEQYF.

This chain connects TRBV19 to TRBJ1-2, with 7 bases aligning to TRBD1. Germline V lookup: CDR1 LNHDA, CDR2 SQIVND (reference sequence). The CDR3 length is 14 residues. V shed 3 bases and J 3 bases; nucleotides not matched to a gene: 4. The CDR3 DNA reads TGTGCCAGTAGTATTGACAGGGATGACTATGGCTACACCTTC. This gives the protein CASSIDRDDYGYTF.